This is a list of T cell receptor beta chains from one sample in a study of CD8+ T cells in alopecia areata. TCRdb keeps only in-frame clones here, not all; method: immunoSEQ multiplex PCR. The sample lists fewer than 250,000 clones; roughly two fifths were seen once. Sequencing used CD4+ T cells sorted from blood, obtained at approximately week 30, from a patient treated with tofacitinib. These receptors were collected from a human donor with alopecia areata. The conserved cysteine and the conserved F or W are not part of the CDR3 here. The listing skips clone size in some rows; elsewhere it reads once, few, many or a size class.

TRBJ2-4 . TRBV30 AWNDSGESKNIQY
TRBJ1-5 . TRBV6-1 ASMRNQPQH
TRBJ1-2 . TRBV27 ASSLIGTDYGYT
TRBJ2-6 few TRBV7-2 ASSLQGANVLT
TRBJ2-5 few TRBV29-1 SVMGTDQETQY
TRBJ1-6 once TRBV7-2 ASRDPNSPLH
TRBJ1-2 . TRBV28 ASSLSYGYT
TRBJ1-6 . TRBV6-5 ASSYSTNPQHSPLH
TRBJ2-3 . TRBV5-6 ASSRVAGGLTDTQY
TRBJ1-2 . TRBV19 ASSILGTGYT
TRBJ1-2 . TRBV30 AWSVKRTRVGYT
TRBJ2-7 once TRBV18 ASASGQGPYEQY
TRBJ1-1 many TRBV18 ASSPTGMNTEAF
TRBJ2-5 . TRBV5-1 ASSFGRETQY
TRBJ2-4 . TRBV7-9 ASSPQGQIGNIQY
TRBJ2-2 . TRBV12-5 ASGFNTGAFGSGELF
TRBJ1-4 . TRBV4-2 ASSQDGPGNNEKLF
TRBJ2-7 . TRBV7-3 ASSLTGASYEQY
TRBJ2-7 once TRBV30 AWRAPGRDEQY
TRBJ2-6 . TRBV11-3 ASSRTGGSGANVLT
TRBJ1-6 few TRBV19 ASRDRDYSPLH
TRBJ2-1 few TRBV9 ASSVVGTSGNYEQF
TRBJ1-4 . TRBV11-2 ASSGKGQASPLPPKLF
TRBJ2-3 few TRBV5-4 ASSLEGSGLRTDTQY
TRBJ2-3 many TRBV18 ASSKGQGATDTQY
TRBJ1-1 . TRBV29-1 SVGWAAPNTEAF
TRBJ2-6 . TRBV27 ASSFGGAGANVLT
TRBJ2-3 . TRBV25-1 ATAIAGTDADTQY
TRBJ2-5 . TRBV9 ASSVGGTSGSQETQY